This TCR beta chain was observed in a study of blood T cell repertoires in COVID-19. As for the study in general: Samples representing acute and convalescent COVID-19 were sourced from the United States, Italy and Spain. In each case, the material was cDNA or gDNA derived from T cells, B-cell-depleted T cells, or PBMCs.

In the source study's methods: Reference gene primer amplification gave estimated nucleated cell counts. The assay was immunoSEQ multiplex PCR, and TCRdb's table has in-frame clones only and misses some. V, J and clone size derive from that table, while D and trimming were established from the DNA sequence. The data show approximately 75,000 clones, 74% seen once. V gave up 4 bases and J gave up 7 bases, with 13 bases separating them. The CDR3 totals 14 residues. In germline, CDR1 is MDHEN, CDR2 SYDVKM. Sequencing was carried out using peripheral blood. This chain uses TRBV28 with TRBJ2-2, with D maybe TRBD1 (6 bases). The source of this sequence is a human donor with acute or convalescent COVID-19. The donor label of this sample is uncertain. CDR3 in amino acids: CASSWDNASGELFF. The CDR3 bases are TGTGCCAGCAGTTGGGACAACGCAAGCGGGGAGCTGTTTTTT.